The 23 T cell receptor beta chains presented below share a single source sample, sequenced in a study of blood T cell repertoires in COVID-19. Clones were sequenced by immunoSEQ multiplex PCR, and TCRdb holds only the in-frame ones, with some missing. The top ten hold about 4% of the sample, which has about 26,000 clones, approximately 94% seen once. Sequencing used peripheral blood. The source of these receptors is a human donor with active COVID-19. The donor label of this sample is uncertain.

This chain uses TRBV28 with TRBJ2-5; 7 bases agree with TRBD1. This CDR3 comprises 14 residues. The V and J ends lost 7 bases and 5 bases, in that order; junction bases with no gene match: 10. From germline, CDR1 is MDHEN and CDR2 SYDVKM. The CDR3 loop reads CASTTTGEKETQYF. In DNA form, the CDR3 reads TGTGCCAGCACCACCACAGGGGAAAAGGAGACCCAGTACTTC. Full variable domain (missing parts from reference TRBV28 and TRBJ2-5): DVKVTQSSRYLVKRTGEKVFLECVQDMDHENMFWYRQDPGLGLRLIYFSYDVKMKEKGDIPEGYSVSREKKERFSLILESASTNQTSMYLCASTTTGEKETQYFGPGTRLLVL.

The V call is TRBV2, the J call TRBJ2-5; 9 nucleotides line up with TRBD1. This CDR3 contains 15 residues. The V gene's germline CDR1 is SNHLY and CDR2 FYNNEI. The ends lost 2 bases at V and 5 bases at J; junction bases unmatched: 6. CDR3 region: CASSESTGGGETQYF. The CDR3 DNA reads TGTGCCAGCAGTGAATCCACAGGGGGCGGGGAGACCCAGTACTTC.

V and J are TRBV6-2 or TRBV6-3 and TRBJ2-1, with D possibly TRBD1 on 5 matching bases. Trimming stripped 0 bases from V and 1 base from J, with 10 bases between. CDR1 MNHEY and CDR2 SVGEGT come from the germline V gene. The CDR3 runs to 16 residues. This CDR3 reads CASSYSQTVSYNEQFF. In nucleotides, the CDR3 is TGTGCCAGCAGTTACTCTCAGACAGTATCCTACAATGAGCAGTTCTTC.

The chain carries TRBV5-1 and TRBJ1-5, with a possible D match to TRBD1 (5 bases). Per the germline V gene, CDR1 is SGHRS and CDR2 is YFSETQ. The CDR3 length is 13 residues. V was clipped by 3 bases and J by 7 bases, with 11 bases between them. As DNA, the CDR3 is TGCGCCAGCAGCTCGGTAGGGGAACAGCCCCAGCATTTT. It encodes CASSSVGEQPQHF. The complete variable domain, with remaining parts taken from reference TRBV5-1 and TRBJ1-5, reads KAGVTQTPRYLIKTRGQQVTLSCSPISGHRSVSWYQQTPGQGLQFLFEYFSETQRNKGNFPGRFSGRQFSNSRSEMNVSTLELGDSALYLCASSSVGEQPQHFGDGTRLSIL.

The chain has TRBV6-5 and TRBJ2-7; TRBD1 agrees at 7 bases. The V segment lost 5 bases and the J segment 1 base; nucleotides outside the gene matches: 5. CDR3 length: 14 residues. Germline V gene data show CDR1 as MNHEY and CDR2 as SVGAGI. The CDR3 nucleotides read TGTGCCAGCAGTCGACAGGGACCATCCTACGAGCAGTACTTC. Amino acids: CASSRQGPSYEQYF.

The V and J genes are TRBV29-1 and TRBJ1-2; 9 nucleotides line up with TRBD1. CDR1 is SQVTM, CDR2 ANQGSEA, per germline. J lost 2 bases, V lost 5 bases, and 12 bases had no gene match. The length of the CDR3 is 16 residues. Written as DNA, the CDR3 is TGCAGCGTTTCACCGGCCCATGGACAGGGGAACTATGGCTACACCTTC. Residues: CSVSPAHGQGNYGYTF.

The V gene is TRBV7-9, the J gene TRBJ2-5, with TRBD2 matching 7 bases. The germline CDR1 and CDR2 sequences are SEHNR and FQNEAQ (reference sequence). Trimming took 2 bases from V and 2 from J; bases not matched to a gene: 5. The CDR3 sequence is 15 residues long. The CDR3 bases are TGTGCCAGCAGCTTATTCAGCGGGAAGCAAGAGACCCAGTACTTC. Its protein product is CASSLFSGKQETQYF. Together with reference TRBV7-9 and TRBJ2-5, the CDR3 gives the full variable domain: DTGVSQNPRHKITKRGQNVTFRCDPISEHNRLYWYRQTLGQGPEFLTYFQNEAQLEKSRLLSDRFSAERPKGSFSTLEIQRTEQGDSAMYLCASSLFSGKQETQYFGPGTRLLVL.

V and J are TRBV6-5 and TRBJ2-3; the match to TRBD2 covers 7 bases. The CDR3 sequence is 14 residues long. The J segment lost 5 bases and the V segment lost 7 bases, leaving 9 bases of the junction unmatched. Per the germline V gene, CDR1 is MNHEY and CDR2 is SVGAGI. CDR3 DNA: TGTGCCAGCAAAGACACGGGGGGAATAGATACGCAGTATTTT. Translation gives CASKDTGGIDTQYF.

This sequence joins TRBV7-2 and TRBJ1-5; D unclear. Germline V gives CDR1 SGHTA, CDR2 FQGNSA. The CDR3 extends over 13 amino acids. The germline V and J ends were trimmed by 1 base and 6 bases, with 7 bases remaining between them. The CDR3 DNA reads TGTGCCAGCAGCTTAGGATTGCGTCAGCCCCAGCATTTT. It encodes CASSLGLRQPQHF.

The chain links TRBV5-1 to TRBJ1-4, with a possible D match to TRBD1 (5 bases). CDR1 is SGHRS, CDR2 YFSETQ, per germline. Trimming took off 4 bases at V and 0 bases at J, with 10 bases between the two ends. The CDR3 spans 15 residues. The CDR3 sequence: CASSAGGATNEKLFF. In DNA, the CDR3 is TGCGCCAGCAGCGCCGGGGGTGCAACTAATGAAAAACTGTTTTTT.

The chain employs TRBV3-1 (or the pseudogene TRBV3-2) and TRBJ2-6, with 10 positions matching TRBD1. CDR1 is LGHDT, CDR2 YNNKEL, per germline (reference sequence). Trimming at V came to 2 bases and at J to 3 bases, leaving 7 bases not matched to a gene. This CDR3 is 18 amino acids long. CDR3 sequence: CASSQLRQGAGGANVLTF. The CDR3 bases are TGTGCCAGCAGCCAACTTAGACAGGGGGCAGGTGGGGCCAACGTCCTGACTTTC.

CDR3 in amino acids: CASSLGQPRYEQYF. The CDR3 DNA follows: TGTGCCAGCTCACTTGGACAGCCCCGATACGAGCAGTACTTC. The rearrangement joins TRBV18 to TRBJ2-7, with a possible D match to TRBD1 (6 bases). V gave up 4 bases and J gave up 4 bases, with 14 bases separating them. Germline V CDR1 and CDR2: KGHSH, LQKENI. There are 14 residues in the CDR3.

This rearrangement joins TRBV29-1 to TRBJ2-1; weak D call: TRBD2 (5 bases). The CDR3 sequence is 14 residues long. Germline lookup yields CDR1 SQVTM and CDR2 ANQGSEA. Trimming pared 4 bases from V and 3 bases from J, leaving 13 bases between. The CDR3 DNA reads TGCAGCGTTGTCCCAAATGGGAGCTACAATGAGCAGTTCTTC. Protein sequence: CSVVPNGSYNEQFF.

The chain links TRBV9 to TRBJ2-7; 8 bases fit TRBD1. V was pared by 4 bases and J by 6 bases, with 9 bases of the junction left unmatched. Germline loops: CDR1 SGDLS, CDR2 YYNGEE. This CDR3 has 14 amino acids. The CDR3 protein is CASSLGQALTEQYF. CDR3 bases: TGTGCCAGCAGCTTGGGACAGGCCCTCACCGAGCAGTACTTC.

This clone was seen once. Here the CDR3 DNA reads TGTGCCAGTAGTGAGTCAGGGGGAAGTCAGCCCCAGCATTTT. This codes for CASSESGGSQPQHF. The chain employs TRBV19 and TRBJ1-5; 7 bases align to TRBD1. With V trimmed by 5 bases and J by 6 bases, 7 bases remained unmatched. The germline V gene encodes CDR1 LNHDA and CDR2 SQIVND (reference sequence). The CDR3 loop spans 14 amino acids.

This chain joins TRBV11-2 and TRBJ2-7, with TRBD1 matching 11 bases. Germline CDR1 reads SGHAT; CDR2 reads FQNNGV. The V and J ends lost 3 bases and 0 bases, in that order; junction bases with no gene match: 7. This CDR3 region has 17 residues. The CDR3 sequence: CASSFRGGQGDSYEQYF. The CDR3 nucleotides read TGTGCCAGCAGCTTCCGGGGGGGACAGGGGGACTCCTACGAGCAGTACTTC.

V usage is TRBV10-2 and J usage is TRBJ2-7; 7 nucleotides agree with TRBD1. V lost 3 bases, J lost 4 bases, and 3 bases stayed unmatched. In germline, CDR1 is WSHSY, CDR2 SAAADI. The CDR3 consists of 13 residues. CDR3 in DNA: TGCGCCAGCAGTGACTACAGGGGATACGAGCAGTACTTC. Its translation: CASSDYRGYEQYF.

The chain carries TRBV5-1 and TRBJ2-2; unclear D gene. The CDR3 runs to 14 residues. The germline V gene has CDR1 SGHRS and CDR2 YFSETQ. With 6 bases removed from V and 0 bases from J, the gap between germline ends came to 9 bases. In DNA form, the CDR3 reads TGCGCCAGCACTGTACAGACGAACACCGGGGAGCTGTTTTTT. Its protein is CASTVQTNTGELFF.

The V call is TRBV2, the J call TRBJ2-3; weak D call: TRBD2 (6 bases). This CDR3 region has 15 residues. V was cut by 7 bases and J by 2 bases, with 16 bases left in between. In germline, CDR1 is SNHLY, CDR2 FYNNEI. The CDR3, as DNA: TGTGCCAGCATCCCGGGACTTCCGATCACAGATACGCAGTATTTT. Protein sequence: CASIPGLPITDTQYF.

V and J are TRBV19 and TRBJ2-5; TRBD1 agrees at 8 bases. V trimming: 3 bases; J trimming: 1 base; junction bases outside the gene matches: 10. There are 17 residues in the CDR3. The germline V gene encodes CDR1 LNHDA and CDR2 SQIVND (reference sequence). CDR3 nucleotide sequence: TGTGCCAGTAGTATGGGATACCCTGGGACAGGCCAAGAGACCCAGTACTTC. Translated, it gives CASSMGYPGTGQETQYF.

This chain links TRBV10-3 with TRBJ1-4, with D maybe TRBD1 (6 bases). The CDR3 has 17 amino acids. Germline V lookup: CDR1 ENHRY, CDR2 SYGVKD. The V gene lost 2 bases and the J gene lost 8 bases, with 21 bases spanning the gap. The CDR3 here is CAISEPPVGRGVEKLFF. Here the CDR3 DNA reads TGTGCCATCAGTGAGCCTCCAGTGGGGAGGGGGGTCGAAAAACTGTTTTTT.

The CDR3 is CASSLSVGNQPQHF. CDR3 bases: TGTGCCAGCAGTTTATCAGTGGGCAATCAGCCCCAGCATTTT. V and J are TRBV28 and TRBJ1-5; no reliable D call. From germline, CDR1 is MDHEN and CDR2 SYDVKM. V lost 1 base and J lost 2, with 6 bases in between. The CDR3 covers 14 residues.

The gene calls are TRBV7-8 and TRBJ1-4; D call uncertain. This CDR3 is 13 amino acids long. The V gene lost 1 base and the J gene lost 11 bases, with 11 bases spanning the gap. Germline values: CDR1 SGHVS, CDR2 FQNEAQ. DNA of the CDR3: TGTGCCAGCAGCTTAGGGACCGGGATTAAACTGTTTTTT. Protein sequence: CASSLGTGIKLFF.